This is a list of T cell receptor beta chains from one sample in a study of graft-versus-host responses after intestinal transplantation. Antigens of these TCRs are unknown. The assay was immunoSEQ multiplex PCR, and TCRdb's table has in-frame clones only and misses some. The table has approximately 88,000 clones, 85% to 90% seen once; the top ten hold 0.095% to 0.11%. Sample: unstimulated CD4+ T cells sorted from spleen or lymph node cells, taken before intestinal transplant. These TCRs come from a human donor who received an intestinal transplant. Each CDR3 is given with its conserved first and last residue.

V	J	CDR3
TRBV5-4	TRBJ2-5	CASGSGGETQYF
TRBV5-4	TRBJ1-2	CASSLSGGSGYTF
TRBV15	TRBJ1-1	CATSRDRIGDSFF
TRBV2	TRBJ1-2	CASSPLAGNYGYTF
TRBV6-1	TRBJ1-5	CASSDSPGGIRGQPQHF
TRBV25-1	TRBJ2-6	CASSDPRPLGANVLTF
TRBV18	TRBJ1-2	CASSPGTAQSYGYTF
TRBV29-1	TRBJ2-3	CSGWTGGTDTQYF
TRBV6-5	TRBJ1-5	CASSYIPPRGQPQHF
TRBV10-3	TRBJ1-1	CATWTGALTEAFF
TRBV6-5	TRBJ2-7	CASSYSMQGTYEQYF
TRBV18	TRBJ1-2	CASSPGAVGYGYTF
TRBV6-6	TRBJ2-7	CASNLGRVSSYEQYF
TRBV5-1	TRBJ1-4	CASSLEQGAKLFF
TRBV6-6	TRBJ1-3	CASSYQPQGGGNTIYF
TRBV2	TRBJ2-2	CASSEVGRGTGELFF
TRBV28	TRBJ1-6	CASSLTGLNNSPLHF
TRBV18	TRBJ2-7	CASSPWGQGDHEQYF
TRBV10-2	TRBJ2-7	CASTSRGGGAYEQYF
TRBV5-1	TRBJ2-7	CASSLAAGGAPYEQYF
TRBV5-1	TRBJ2-7	CASSKRTGSHEQYF
TRBV10-3	TRBJ2-7	CAISGSRYEQYF
TRBV7-7	TRBJ2-2	CASSSTRSAGELFF
TRBV6-5	TRBJ1-2	CATAGTGNLRMGYTF
TRBV7-8	TRBJ1-5	CASSPPGGSSNQPQHF
TRBV5-1	TRBJ2-1	CASSNEKPYNEQFF
TRBV6-1	TRBJ2-3	CASRDGLAGAGTQYF
TRBV5-1	TRBJ2-7	CASKPFPPDSSYEQYF
TRBV4-1	TRBJ1-6	CASSQERDRYNSPLHF
TRBV25-1	TRBJ2-5	CASTPREGPQETQYF
TRBV5-4	TRBJ2-3	CASLKEAGGDTQYF
TRBV6-6	TRBJ2-1	CASSYGGLARHEQFF
TRBV18	TRBJ2-7	CASSLGSSYEQYF
TRBV2	TRBJ1-6	CASSEAGGLHNSPLHF
TRBV2	TRBJ1-1	CASSADRREAFF
TRBV9	TRBJ1-1	CASSPPPTGGNTEAFF
TRBV19	TRBJ1-2	CASSIDAVVNYGYTF
TRBV6-1	TRBJ1-2	CASSEFGGLSGYTF
TRBV29-1	TRBJ2-2	CSAQGHPNTGELFF
TRBV5-1	TRBJ1-3	CASSLSEGGYGNTIYF
TRBV7-9	TRBJ1-6	CASSSTRASSYNSPLHF
TRBV12-5	TRBJ2-3	CASGAEDPRTDTQYF
TRBV7-2	TRBJ1-2	CASSLVGNNYGYTF
TRBV12-5	TRBJ2-1	CASAWTSGGYNEQFF
TRBV15	TRBJ1-4	CATSRGQAPNEKLFF
TRBV5-1	-	CASSQTGQGAFEQYF
TRBV11-2	TRBJ1-2	CASSRTGLRGYTF
TRBV12-5	TRBJ2-1	CASGLWTGDREMDEQFF
TRBV4-1	TRBJ1-1	CASSQVGTGRYPEAFF
TRBV5-1	TRBJ1-2	CASSLGAANYGYTF
TRBV5-6	TRBJ1-3	CASSPTPSSGNTIYF
TRBV4-1	TRBJ1-1	CASSQSGTGPRGSEAFF
TRBV2	TRBJ2-4	CASRGGGLQNIQYF
TRBV4-1	TRBJ2-5	CASSLRLVETQYF
TRBV19	TRBJ1-1	CATTNRVMNTEAFF
TRBV5-1	TRBJ1-6	CASSFNPVDNSPLHF
TRBV5-1	TRBJ1-3	CASSPDGTVKGNTIYF
TRBV5-4	TRBJ2-1	CASSPTSGGAWEQFF
TRBV6-6	TRBJ2-6	CASSSTGAGANVLTF